The TCR beta chain described here comes from a study of cytomegalovirus exposure and HLA in healthy donors. Study-wide points: There were a few CMV-associated chains whose specificity for CMV antigens was confirmed in vitro. Usually a TCR sequence was rare, but some public TCRs were found in many donors. The study labeled 150 or so TCR beta chains cytomegalovirus-associated. According to a later analysis, TCR clusters from the first cohort tended to co-occur in the roughly 130 validation repertoires.

The CDR3 has 16 amino acids. Trimming took off 8 bases at V and 1 base at J, with 18 bases between the two ends. Germline-derived CDR1 and CDR2 are LGHNA and YNFKEQ. Produced via immunoSEQ multiplex PCR; TCRdb's table is partial and in-frame only. The table lists 120,000 or so clones, about 91% of them singletons. As to this clone: Its antigen is unidentified.

The V gene is TRBV4-2, the J gene TRBJ2-1; D possibly corresponds to TRBD2 (6 bases). This clonotype was sampled from a woman younger than 35 in good health and CMV-seronegative. The material sequenced was PBMCs. The CDR3 bases are TGTGCCAGCGGGGGTTTTAGCGGTGATTCCTACAATGAGCAGTTCTTC. It is translated as CASGGFSGDSYNEQFF.